This T cell receptor (beta chain) was sequenced for a study of pediatric ulcerative colitis. Libraries were prepared by immunoSEQ multiplex PCR; TCRdb keeps only in-frame clonotypes and omits some of them. The data hold roughly 23,000 clones, with over 60% observed a single time. CDR3 size: 12 residues. The germline gives CDR1 MNHEY, CDR2 SMNVEV (reference sequence). V lost 5 bases, J lost 6 bases, and 8 bases lay in between. One to two pinch biopsies were taken from the rectum during colonoscopy. The receptor was derived from a boy aged 10-17 years with severe ulcerative colitis. Sequencing input: gut tissue. The rearrangement joins TRBV27 to TRBJ2-1; tentatively, D is TRBD1 (5 bases). The chain's CDR3 is CASSPGPNEQFF. The CDR3 bases are TGTGCCAGCAGTCCAGGGCCCAATGAGCAGTTCTTC.